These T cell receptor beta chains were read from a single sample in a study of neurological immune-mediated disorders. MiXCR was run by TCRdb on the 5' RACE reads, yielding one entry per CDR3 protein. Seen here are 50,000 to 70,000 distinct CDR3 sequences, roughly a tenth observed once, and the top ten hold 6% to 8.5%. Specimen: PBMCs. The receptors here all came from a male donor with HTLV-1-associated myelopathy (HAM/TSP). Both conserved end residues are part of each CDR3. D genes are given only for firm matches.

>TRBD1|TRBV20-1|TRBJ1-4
CSAADPGQVHEKLFF
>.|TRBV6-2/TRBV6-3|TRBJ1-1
CASSYTKGNTEAFF
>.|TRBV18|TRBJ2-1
CASSQGRVGQFF
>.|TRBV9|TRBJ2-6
CASSDPGANVLTF
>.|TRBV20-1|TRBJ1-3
CSAVRAGRDTIYF
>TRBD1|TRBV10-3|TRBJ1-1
CAISGQGLNTEAFF
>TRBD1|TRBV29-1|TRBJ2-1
CSENRGRTNEQFF
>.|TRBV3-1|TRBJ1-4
CASSPRWTNEKLFF
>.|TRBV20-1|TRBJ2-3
CSARDARTVGDTQYF
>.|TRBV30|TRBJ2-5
CAWSQRDGGTQYF
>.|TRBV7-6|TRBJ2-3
CASSGATSSTDTQYF
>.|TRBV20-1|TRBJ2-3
CSAFSAPTDTQYF
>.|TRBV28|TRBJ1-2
CASSFGQYGYTF
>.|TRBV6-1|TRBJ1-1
CASIEGYDTEAFF
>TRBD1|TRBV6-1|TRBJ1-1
CASSRQGGPTEAFF
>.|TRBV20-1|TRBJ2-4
CSARDMSGGNYIQYF
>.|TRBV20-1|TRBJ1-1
CTGRGARTEAFF
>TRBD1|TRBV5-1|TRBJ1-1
CASSFDLGTGVTEAFF
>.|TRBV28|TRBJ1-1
CASSLGRTTEAFF
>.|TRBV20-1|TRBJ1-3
CSARPLSSGNTIYF
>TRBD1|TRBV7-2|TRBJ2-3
CASSRVPGTGKNTQYF
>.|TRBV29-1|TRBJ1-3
CSYSQSSGNTIYF
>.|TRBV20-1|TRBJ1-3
CSARAGGWGNTIYF
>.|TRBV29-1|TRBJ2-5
CSVRGFGAGQETQYF
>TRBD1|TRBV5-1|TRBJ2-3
CASHVGTGVTDTQYF
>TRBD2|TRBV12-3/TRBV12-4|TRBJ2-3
CASSFSGGPTNTQYF
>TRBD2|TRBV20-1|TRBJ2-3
CSAAQLAASTDTQYF
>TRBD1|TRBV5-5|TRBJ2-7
CASSLGQGVLYEQYF
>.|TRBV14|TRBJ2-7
CASSRRGSLSYEQYF
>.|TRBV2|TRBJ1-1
CASLSGVGDPEAFF
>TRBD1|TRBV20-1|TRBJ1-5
CSAYEGGPTSNQPQHF
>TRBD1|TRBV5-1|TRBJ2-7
CASSLGQGAYEQYF
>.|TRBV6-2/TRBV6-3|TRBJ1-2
CASSPRDHGYTF
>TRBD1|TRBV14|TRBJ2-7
CASSHEQGATYEQYF
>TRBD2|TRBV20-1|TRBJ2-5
CSARPWTSGGLETQYF
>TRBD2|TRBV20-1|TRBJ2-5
CSAGAGGKETQYF
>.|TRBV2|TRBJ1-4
CASKARASRDEKLFF
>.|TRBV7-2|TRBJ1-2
CASSWASRGNYGYTF
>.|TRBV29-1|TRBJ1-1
CSAGGEAFF
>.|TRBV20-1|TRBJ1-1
CSARDGRDQTEAFF
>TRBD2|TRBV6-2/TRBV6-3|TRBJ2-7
CASSPGSGGSYEQYF
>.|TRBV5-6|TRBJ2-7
CASSELGEIYEQYF
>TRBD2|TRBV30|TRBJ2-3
CAWSSSGGLDTQYF
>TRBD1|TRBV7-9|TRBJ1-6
CASSRPGTVDSPLHF
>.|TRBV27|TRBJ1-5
CASSFRGPYQPQHF
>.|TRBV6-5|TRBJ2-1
CASRTPGGNNEQFF
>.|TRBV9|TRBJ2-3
CASSDSGNTDTQYF
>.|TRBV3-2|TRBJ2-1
CASTPPPGQGRNEQFF
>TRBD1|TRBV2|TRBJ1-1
CASRRTGGDGEAFF
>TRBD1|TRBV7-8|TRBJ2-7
CASSLNRGGYEQYF
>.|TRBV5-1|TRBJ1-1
CASSLAGGVTNTEAFF
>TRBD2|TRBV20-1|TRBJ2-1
CSRPSGGVYNEQFF
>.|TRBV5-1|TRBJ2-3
CASSLGGTPSTDTQYF
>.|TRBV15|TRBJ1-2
CSTSRAPGTYGYTF